What follows is one TCR beta chain and its context. What it recognizes is unknown. With random hexamers, reverse transcription was performed on about 0.5 to 1 ug of RNA. The amplification used immunoSEQ multiplex PCR on TCR beta CDR3; it spanned 54 Vbeta and 13 Jbeta. MiXCR, run by TCRdb on the immunoSEQ multiplex PCR reads, gives a single entry per CDR3 protein. Of roughly 150,000 distinct CDR3 sequences listed, about 95% are singletons. CDR3 length equals 16 residues. Germline V gene data show CDR1 as SGDLS and CDR2 as YYNGEE. Unmatched junction bases numbered 7, after V lost 2 bases and J lost 2 bases. In blood CD8+ and CD4+ T cells, TCR beta underwent sequencing. Isolation of CD8+ and CD4+ T cells was performed negatively, whereas enrichment of TEMRA cells was done by FACS. This sample is drawn from a study of CD8 T cells in Susac syndrome. Study outcomes and limitations: That the number of individuals in its TCR sequencing and HLA analysis was relatively small was acknowledged by the study.

This TCR derives from a human donor with multiple sclerosis. The sequenced sample was CD8+ T cells from PBMCs. The chain uses TRBV9 and TRBJ2-3, with 8 bases fitting TRBD2. The CDR3 sequence is CASSVRGGTDTDTQYF. The CDR3 DNA follows: TGTGCCAGCAGCGTTCGGGGGGGGACCGACACAGATACGCAGTATTTT.